The clone carrying this TCR beta chain was observed at least ten times. The antigen remains unidentified. This record belongs to a study of T cells in Graves' hyperthyroidism and ophthalmopathy. Study results and limitations: Most clonotypes expanded in thyroid above 0.001 were likewise present in blood.

Orbital computed tomography and thyroid ultrasound, together with serum TRAb and thyroxine and clinical symptoms, were used for diagnoses. RNA transcripts gave rise to amplified TCR beta CDR3 regions. When the TCR CDR3 underwent first-round RT-PCR, the HTBI primer set was used. Via MiXCR, TCRdb re-called the multiplex PCR reads, giving one row per CDR3 protein. The data contain under 350,000 distinct CDR3 sequences, roughly a fifth of them singletons. Germline CDR1 reads MNHEY; CDR2 reads SVGAGI. The CDR3 covers 15 residues. Trimming removed 4 bases from V and 7 bases from J; junction bases left unmatched: 8.

The chain is built from TRBV6-5 and TRBJ2-1; 9 bases line up with TRBD2. Sequencing was performed on blood. The source is a woman aged 50 to 60 with Graves' hyperthyroidism. CDR3 sequence reads: CASSSAGSGGNEQFF. The CDR3 DNA follows: TGTGCCAGCAGTTCCGCCGGGAGCGGGGGGAATGAGCAGTTCTTC.